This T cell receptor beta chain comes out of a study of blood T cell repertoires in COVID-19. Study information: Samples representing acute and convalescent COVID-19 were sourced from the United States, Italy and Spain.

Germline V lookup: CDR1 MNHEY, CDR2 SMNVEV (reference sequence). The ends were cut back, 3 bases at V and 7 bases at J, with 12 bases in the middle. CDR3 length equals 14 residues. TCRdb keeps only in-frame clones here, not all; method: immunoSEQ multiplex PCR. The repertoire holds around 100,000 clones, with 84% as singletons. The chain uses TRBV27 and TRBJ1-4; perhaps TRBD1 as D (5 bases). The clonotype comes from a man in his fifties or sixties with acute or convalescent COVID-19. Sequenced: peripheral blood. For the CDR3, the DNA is TGTGCCAGCAGTTTGTCAGGGTGGGGTGAAAAACTGTTTTTT. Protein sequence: CASSLSGWGEKLFF. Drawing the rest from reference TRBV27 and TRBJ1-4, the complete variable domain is EAQVTQNPRYLITVTGKKLTVTCSQNMNHEYMSWYRQDPGLGLRQIYYSMNVEVTDKGDVPEGYKVSRKEKRNFPLILESPSPNQTSLYFCASSLSGWGEKLFFGSGTQLSVL.